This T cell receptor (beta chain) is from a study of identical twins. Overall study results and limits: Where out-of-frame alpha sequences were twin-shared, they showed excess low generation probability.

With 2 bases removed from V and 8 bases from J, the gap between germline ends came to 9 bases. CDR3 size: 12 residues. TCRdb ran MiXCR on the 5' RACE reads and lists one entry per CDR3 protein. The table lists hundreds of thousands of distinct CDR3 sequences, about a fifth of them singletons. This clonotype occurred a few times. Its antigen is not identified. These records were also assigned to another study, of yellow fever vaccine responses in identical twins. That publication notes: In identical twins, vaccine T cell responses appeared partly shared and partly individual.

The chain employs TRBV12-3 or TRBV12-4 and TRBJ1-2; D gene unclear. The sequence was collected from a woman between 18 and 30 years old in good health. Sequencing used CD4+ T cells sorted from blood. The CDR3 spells CASSLRTGGYTF. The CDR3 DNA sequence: TGTGCCAGCAGTTTACGTACTGGGGGCTACACCTTC.